The 23 T cell receptor beta chains below all came from one sample that was sequenced in a study of shared clonotypes between healthy human individuals. Profiling relied on immunoSEQ multiplex PCR, and the TCRdb table lists in-frame clones only, not all of them. The sample lists more than 2 million clones, approximately 94% occurring once. Material for sequencing was naive CD4+ T cells sorted from blood. As to subset: CD45RA+ positively selected. These receptors were taken from a young man in good health.

The count of this clone is one. V and J are TRBV4-3 and TRBJ2-7; 10 bases line up with TRBD2. The CDR3 length is 14 residues. The V gene's germline CDR1 is LGHNA and CDR2 YSLEER. With V trimmed by 0 bases and J by 10 bases, 6 bases remained unmatched. This CDR3 reads CASSQEGGTSVQYF. In DNA form, the CDR3 reads TGCGCCAGCAGCCAAGAAGGGGGGACTAGCGTACAGTACTTC.

The rearrangement uses TRBV19 and TRBJ2-1; D is ambiguous. The CDR3 spans 11 residues. The V end lost 5 bases, the J end lost 5 bases, and 4 bases lay between the germline ends. The germline gives CDR1 LNHDA, CDR2 SQIVND (reference sequence). As DNA, the CDR3 is TGTGCCAGTAGTGTAAACAATGAGCAGTTCTTC. This translates into CASSVNNEQFF.

J is TRBJ2-7 and V is TRBV2; TRBD1 matches at 8 bases. CDR1 is SNHLY and CDR2 is FYNNEI in the germline V gene. J was trimmed by 1 base and V by 6 bases; bases with no gene match: 5. CDR3 size: 14 residues. The CDR3 region is CASSPDRASYEQYF. In nucleotides, the CDR3 is TGTGCCAGCAGCCCGGACAGGGCGTCCTACGAGCAGTACTTC. Looking up the rest from reference TRBV2 and TRBJ2-7 gives the full variable domain: EPEVTQTPSHQVTQMGQEVILRCVPISNHLYFYWYRQILGQKVEFLVSFYNNEISEKSEIFDDQFSVERPDGSNFTLKIRSTKLEDSAMYFCASSPDRASYEQYFGPGTRLTVT.

This chain uses TRBV7-9 with TRBJ1-1; D remains unclear. This CDR3 region has 13 residues. The V gene lost 1 base and the J gene lost 3 bases, with 6 bases spanning the gap. The germline CDR1 and CDR2 sequences are SEHNR and FQNEAQ (reference sequence). CDR3 sequence reads: CASSLEAYTEAFF. The DNA for the CDR3 is TGTGCCAGCAGCTTAGAGGCTTACACTGAAGCTTTCTTT.

The CDR3 DNA is TGCGCCAGCAGCCGCCATAACTCGGCTGAAGCTTTCTTT. Amino acids: CASSRHNSAEAFF. The chain has TRBV4-1 and TRBJ1-1, with D unclear. Trimming stripped 4 bases from V and 6 bases from J, with 12 bases between. The CDR3 spans 13 residues. Germline CDR1 is MGHRA and CDR2 is YSYEKL.

The rearrangement uses TRBV6-6 and TRBJ1-1; D possibly corresponds to TRBD1 (5 bases). The V end was cut by 7 bases, the J end by 2 bases, with 14 bases between. CDR3 size: 14 residues. Germline V lookup: CDR1 MNHNY, CDR2 SVGAGI (reference sequence). Written as DNA, the CDR3 is TGTGCCAGCACATGGGAGGGGCGAAACACTGAAGCTTTCTTT. Protein sequence: CASTWEGRNTEAFF.

This clone came up a few times. Other DNA sequences in this specimen translate into the identical CDR3. This chain joins TRBV18 and TRBJ1-2, with a weak D call TRBD1 (5 bases). The CDR3 is 14 amino acids. V was trimmed by 0 bases and J by 0 bases, leaving 5 bases between them. Germline assignment: CDR1 KGHSH and CDR2 LQKENI. DNA for the CDR3: TGTGCCAGCTCACCACCAGGGGCTAACTATGGCTACACCTTC. Amino acid sequence: CASSPPGANYGYTF.

The V gene is TRBV4-2, the J gene TRBJ2-5; 9 positions agree with TRBD1. The CDR3 loop spans 15 amino acids. V was clipped by 2 bases and J by 7 bases; unmatched bases: 8. Germline V gives CDR1 LGHNA, CDR2 YNFKEQ. CDR3 in DNA: TGTGCCAGCAGCCAAAAGGGACAGGGAAGTCGGACCCAGTACTTC. It is translated as CASSQKGQGSRTQYF.

This chain uses TRBV18 with TRBJ2-3, with TRBD2 matching over 13 bases. Germline assignment: CDR1 KGHSH and CDR2 LQKENI. Losses at the gene ends were 4 bases for V and 2 bases for J; bases not matched to a gene: 12. There are 19 residues in the CDR3. CDR3: CASSRTGTSGETITDTQYF. CDR3 nucleotide sequence: TGTGCCAGCTCACGGACCGGGACTAGCGGGGAGACGATCACAGATACGCAGTATTTT.

V usage is TRBV2 and J usage is TRBJ1-6, with TRBD1 identical over 8 bases. Germline trimming cut 6 bases from V and 7 bases from J; bases unmatched to any gene: 5. This CDR3 comprises 14 residues. CDR1 is SNHLY and CDR2 is FYNNEI in the germline V gene. The CDR3 DNA follows: TGTGCCAGCAGGGGGACAGGCGACAATTCACCCCTCCACTTT. It specifies CASRGTGDNSPLHF.

This clone showed up just once. Relative to the germline gene, one junction end is altered; a read error may explain this. V usage is TRBV2 and J usage is TRBJ1-2; D remains unclear. From germline, CDR1 is SNHLY and CDR2 FYNNEI. There are 10 residues in the CDR3. CDR3 in amino acids: CASKAGDKAF. In DNA, the CDR3 is TGTGCCAGCAAGGCAGGAGATAAAGCCTTC. Using reference TRBV2 and TRBJ1-2 for the parts outside the CDR3, the full variable domain is EPEVTQTPSHQVTQMGQEVILRCVPISNHLYFYWYRQILGQKVEFLVSFYNNEISEKSEIFDDQFSVERPDGSNFTLKIRSTKLEDSAMYFCASKAGDKAFGSGTRLTVV.

The rearrangement links TRBV28 to TRBJ1-2, with 8 bases fitting TRBD1. The CDR3 loop spans 13 amino acids. Trimming took 3 bases from V and 8 from J; bases not matched to a gene: 5. Germline CDR1 and CDR2: MDHEN and SYDVKM. CDR3 in amino acids: CASSLDRAQGYTF. CDR3 DNA: TGTGCCAGCAGTTTGGACAGGGCCCAAGGCTACACCTTC.

The rearrangement joins TRBV7-9 to TRBJ2-7; TRBD1 matches 11 bases. V dropped 3 bases and J dropped 7; count of bases not matched to a gene: 11. The CDR3 has 16 residues. The V gene's germline CDR1 is SEHNR and CDR2 FQNEAQ (reference sequence). DNA of the CDR3: TGTGCCAGCAGCTTGTCCCGTGGACAGGGGGCATGGGAGCAGTACTTC. Translating it yields CASSLSRGQGAWEQYF. Full variable domain (rest looked up from reference TRBV7-9 and TRBJ2-7): DTGVSQNPRHKITKRGQNVTFRCDPISEHNRLYWYRQTLGQGPEFLTYFQNEAQLEKSRLLSDRFSAERPKGSFSTLEIQRTEQGDSAMYLCASSLSRGQGAWEQYFGPGTRLTVT.

This chain links TRBV29-1 with TRBJ2-3; 14 bases agree with TRBD2. The ends lost 7 bases at V and 4 bases at J; junction bases unmatched: 4. The CDR3 has 14 amino acids. The germline V gene has CDR1 SQVTM and CDR2 ANQGSEA. CDR3 loop: CSGGTSGSADTQYF. The CDR3, as DNA: TGCAGCGGAGGGACTAGCGGGAGCGCAGATACGCAGTATTTT.

The chain joins TRBV5-4 to TRBJ2-1, with 14 bases fitting TRBD2. CDR3 length: 15 residues. V lost 7 bases, J lost 5 bases, and 5 bases stayed unmatched. The V gene's germline CDR1 is SGHNT and CDR2 YYREEE (reference sequence). As DNA, the CDR3 is TGTGCCAGCTATCCGGGACTAGCGGGGGACAATGAGCAGTTCTTC. This translates into CASYPGLAGDNEQFF.

J is TRBJ1-6 and V is TRBV7-6; 12 bases are shared with TRBD1. The CDR3 contains 15 residues. Per germline, CDR1 SGHVS and CDR2 FNYEAQ. V dropped 5 bases and J dropped 9; count of bases not matched to a gene: 5. CDR3 in amino acids: CASSEGQGASSPLHF. The CDR3, as DNA: TGTGCCAGCAGCGAGGGACAGGGGGCTTCTTCACCCCTCCACTTT.

The V and J genes are TRBV12-2 and TRBJ1-5. TRBV12-2 is described as a pseudogene. This CDR3 is 18 amino acids long. CDR3 nucleotide sequence: TGTGCAAGTCGCCAGCGGGGGCAGCTCCCTAATAGCAATCAGCCCCAGCATTTT. Translation: CASRQRGQLPNSNQPQHF.

A word on this clone: The same CDR3 also results from other DNA sequences found in this sample. The genes are TRBV9 and TRBJ1-1, with 7 bases matching TRBD1. CDR3 length equals 13 residues. Trimming cost V 3 bases and J 8 bases; bases outside gene matches: 7. Germline CDR1 is SGDLS and CDR2 is YYNGEE. This CDR3 reads CASSARQGGEAFF. The DNA for the CDR3 is TGTGCCAGCAGCGCCCGACAGGGAGGGGAAGCTTTCTTT.

This clone was seen more than once but under ten times. Other DNA variants within this sample encode the same CDR3. The genes are TRBV5-1 and TRBJ1-4; 7 bases are a match to TRBD1. Germline assignment: CDR1 SGHRS and CDR2 YFSETQ. The CDR3 spans 14 residues. Trimming cost V 2 bases and J 4 bases; bases outside gene matches: 2. The CDR3 DNA is TGCGCCAGCAGCTTAGGACAGGTTAATGAAAAACTGTTTTTT. It specifies CASSLGQVNEKLFF. The whole variable domain, filled in from reference TRBV5-1 and TRBJ1-4, reads KAGVTQTPRYLIKTRGQQVTLSCSPISGHRSVSWYQQTPGQGLQFLFEYFSETQRNKGNFPGRFSGRQFSNSRSEMNVSTLELGDSALYLCASSLGQVNEKLFFGSGTQLSVL.

The genes are TRBV19 and TRBJ2-7, with 8 bases aligning to TRBD1. The length of the CDR3 is 12 residues. Germline CDR1 is LNHDA and CDR2 is SQIVND (reference sequence). With 5 bases clipped from V and 5 bases from J, the junction kept 2 bases outside the gene matches. DNA of the CDR3: TGTGCCAGTAGTGACAGGGGCCACGAGCAGTACTTC. Translating gives CASSDRGHEQYF.

The CDR3 sequence is CASSDGGKTGGNQPQHF. The CDR3 DNA reads as TGTGCCAGCAGTGACGGGGGAAAAACAGGGGGAAATCAGCCCCAGCATTTT. This chain joins TRBV6-1 and TRBJ1-5; 8 bases are shared with TRBD1. V was clipped by 3 bases and J by 4 bases; unmatched bases: 11. Germline CDR1 reads MNHNS; CDR2 reads SASEGT. This CDR3 region has 17 residues.

The chain uses TRBV4-2 and TRBJ1-5, with a possible D match to TRBD1 (5 bases). CDR3 length: 14 amino acids. CDR1 LGHNA and CDR2 YNFKEQ come from the germline V gene. Trimming pared 0 bases from V and 4 bases from J, leaving 7 bases between. CDR3: CASSQDRANQPQHF. The CDR3 nucleotides read TGTGCCAGCAGCCAAGACAGGGCTAATCAGCCCCAGCATTTT.

The V call is TRBV19, the J call TRBJ2-7, with a tentative D call TRBD2 (6 bases). V was shortened by 1 base and J by 2 bases, with 12 bases between the two germline ends. The V gene's germline CDR1 is LNHDA and CDR2 SQIVND (reference sequence). The CDR3 has 15 amino acids. CDR3 DNA sequence: TGTGCCAGTAGTATAGGGGGACTGGACACCTACGAGCAGTACTTC. It translates to CASSIGGLDTYEQYF.